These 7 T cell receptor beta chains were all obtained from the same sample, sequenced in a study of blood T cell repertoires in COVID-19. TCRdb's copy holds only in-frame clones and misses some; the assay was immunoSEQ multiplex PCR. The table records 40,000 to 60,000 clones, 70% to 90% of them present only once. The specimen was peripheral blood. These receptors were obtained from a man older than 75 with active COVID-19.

The CDR3 nucleotides are TGTGCCAGCAGCCTAAACCCCGGCTATGGCTACACCTTC. Its translation is CASSLNPGYGYTF. V gene TRBV11-2 combines with J gene TRBJ1-2, with D hard to call. Germline-derived CDR1 and CDR2 are SGHAT and FQNNGV. The CDR3 is made up of 13 amino acids. Trimming shortened V by 5 bases and J by 4 bases, and 11 bases separated the two germline ends.

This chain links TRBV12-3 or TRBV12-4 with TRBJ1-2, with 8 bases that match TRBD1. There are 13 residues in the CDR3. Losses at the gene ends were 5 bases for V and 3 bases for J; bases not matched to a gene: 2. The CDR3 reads CASSPGQDYGYTF. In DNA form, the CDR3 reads TGTGCCAGCAGTCCGGGACAGGACTATGGCTACACCTTC.

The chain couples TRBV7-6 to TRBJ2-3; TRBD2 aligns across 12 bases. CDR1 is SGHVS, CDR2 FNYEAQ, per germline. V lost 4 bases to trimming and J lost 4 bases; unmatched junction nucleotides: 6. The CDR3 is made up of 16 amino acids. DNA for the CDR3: TGTGCCAGCAGCTCACGACTAGCGGGAGAGGCAGATACGCAGTATTTT. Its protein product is CASSSRLAGEADTQYF.

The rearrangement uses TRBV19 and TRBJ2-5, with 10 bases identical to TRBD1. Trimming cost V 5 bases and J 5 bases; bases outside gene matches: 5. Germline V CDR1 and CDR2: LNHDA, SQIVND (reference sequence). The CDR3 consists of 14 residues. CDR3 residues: CASSATGGVETQYF. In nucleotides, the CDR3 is TGTGCCAGTAGTGCGACAGGGGGCGTTGAGACCCAGTACTTC.

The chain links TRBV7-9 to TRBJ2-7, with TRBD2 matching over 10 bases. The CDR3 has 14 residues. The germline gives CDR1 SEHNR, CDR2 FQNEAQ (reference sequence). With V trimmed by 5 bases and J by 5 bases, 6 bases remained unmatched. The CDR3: CASSPGLATDEQYF. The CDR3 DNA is TGTGCCAGCAGCCCGGGACTAGCGACCGACGAGCAGTACTTC.

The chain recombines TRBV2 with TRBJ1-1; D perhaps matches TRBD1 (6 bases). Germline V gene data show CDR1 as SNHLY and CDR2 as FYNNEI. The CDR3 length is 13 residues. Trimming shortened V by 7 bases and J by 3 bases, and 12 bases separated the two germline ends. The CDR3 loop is CASKGGWDTEAFF. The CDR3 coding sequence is TGTGCCAGCAAGGGGGGGTGGGACACTGAAGCTTTCTTT.

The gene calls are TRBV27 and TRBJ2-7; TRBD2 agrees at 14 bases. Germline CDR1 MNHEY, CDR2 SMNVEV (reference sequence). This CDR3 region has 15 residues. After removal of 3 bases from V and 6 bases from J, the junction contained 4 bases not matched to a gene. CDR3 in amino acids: CASSFSGLAGGEQYF. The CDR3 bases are TGTGCCAGCAGTTTCTCCGGACTAGCGGGAGGCGAGCAGTACTTC.